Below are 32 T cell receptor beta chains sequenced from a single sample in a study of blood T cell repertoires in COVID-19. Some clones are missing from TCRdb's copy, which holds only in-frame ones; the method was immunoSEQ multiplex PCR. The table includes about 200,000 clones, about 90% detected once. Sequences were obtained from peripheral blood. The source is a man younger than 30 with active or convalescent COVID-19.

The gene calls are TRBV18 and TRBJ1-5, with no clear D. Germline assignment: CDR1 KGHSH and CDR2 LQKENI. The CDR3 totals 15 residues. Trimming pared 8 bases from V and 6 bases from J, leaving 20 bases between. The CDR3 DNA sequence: TGTGCCAGCAACGGGGTGGGCCCGGAGGGTCAGCCCCAGCATTTT. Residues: CASNGVGPEGQPQHF.

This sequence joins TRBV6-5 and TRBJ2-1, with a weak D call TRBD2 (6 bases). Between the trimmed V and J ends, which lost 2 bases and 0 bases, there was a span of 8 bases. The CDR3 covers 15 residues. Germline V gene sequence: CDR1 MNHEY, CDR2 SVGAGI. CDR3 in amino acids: CASSYRESSYNEQFF. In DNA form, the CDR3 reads TGTGCCAGCAGTTACCGGGAGAGCTCCTACAATGAGCAGTTCTTC.

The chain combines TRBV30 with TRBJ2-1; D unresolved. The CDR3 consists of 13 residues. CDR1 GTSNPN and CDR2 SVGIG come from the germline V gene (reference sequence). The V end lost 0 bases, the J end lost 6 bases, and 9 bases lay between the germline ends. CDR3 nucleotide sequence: TGTGCCTGGAGTGTCTCCTTTTCCAATGAGCAGTTCTTC. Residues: CAWSVSFSNEQFF.

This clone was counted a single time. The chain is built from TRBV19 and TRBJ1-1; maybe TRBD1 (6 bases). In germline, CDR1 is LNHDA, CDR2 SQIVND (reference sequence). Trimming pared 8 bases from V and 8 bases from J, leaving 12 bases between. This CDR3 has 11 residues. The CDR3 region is CASGRGPEAFF. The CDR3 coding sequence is TGTGCCAGTGGCAGGGGACCCGAAGCTTTCTTT.

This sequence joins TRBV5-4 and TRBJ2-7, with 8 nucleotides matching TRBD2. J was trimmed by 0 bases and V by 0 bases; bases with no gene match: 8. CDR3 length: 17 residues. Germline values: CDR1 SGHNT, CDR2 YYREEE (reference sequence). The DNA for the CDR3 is TGTGCCAGCAGCTTGGGGTTTAGCGGGGAAGTCTCCTACGAGCAGTACTTC. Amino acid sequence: CASSLGFSGEVSYEQYF.

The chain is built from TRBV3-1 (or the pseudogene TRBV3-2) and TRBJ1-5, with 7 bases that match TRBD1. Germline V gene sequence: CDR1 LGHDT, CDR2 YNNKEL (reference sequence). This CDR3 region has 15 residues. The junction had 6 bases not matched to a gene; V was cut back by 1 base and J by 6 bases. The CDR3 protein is CASSQVAGGAQPQHF. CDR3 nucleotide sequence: TGTGCCAGCAGCCAAGTAGCAGGGGGTGCTCAGCCCCAGCATTTT.

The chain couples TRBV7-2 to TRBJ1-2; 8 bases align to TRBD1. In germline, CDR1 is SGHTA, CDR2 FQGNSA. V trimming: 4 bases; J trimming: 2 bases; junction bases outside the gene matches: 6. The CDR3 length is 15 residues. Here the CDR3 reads CASSSGQGRNYGYTF. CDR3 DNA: TGTGCCAGCAGCTCCGGACAGGGCCGAAACTATGGCTACACCTTC. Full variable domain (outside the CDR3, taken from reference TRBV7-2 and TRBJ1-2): GAGVSQSPSNKVTEKGKDVELRCDPISGHTALYWYRQSLGQGLEFLIYFQGNSAPDKSGLPSDRFSAERTGGSVSTLTIQRTQQEDSAVYLCASSSGQGRNYGYTFGSGTRLTVV.

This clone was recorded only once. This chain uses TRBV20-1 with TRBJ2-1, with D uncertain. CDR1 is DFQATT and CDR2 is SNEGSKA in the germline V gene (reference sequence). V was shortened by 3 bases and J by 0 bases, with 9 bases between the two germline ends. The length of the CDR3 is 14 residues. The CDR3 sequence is CSASGLPSYNEQFF. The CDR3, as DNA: TGCAGTGCTAGTGGGCTCCCCTCCTACAATGAGCAGTTCTTC.

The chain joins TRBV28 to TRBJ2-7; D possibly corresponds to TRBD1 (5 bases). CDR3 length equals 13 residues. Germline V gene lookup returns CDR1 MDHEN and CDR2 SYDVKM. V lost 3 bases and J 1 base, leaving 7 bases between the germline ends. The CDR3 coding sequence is TGTGCCAGCAGTTTTCAGGGATCCTACGAGCAGTACTTC. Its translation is CASSFQGSYEQYF.

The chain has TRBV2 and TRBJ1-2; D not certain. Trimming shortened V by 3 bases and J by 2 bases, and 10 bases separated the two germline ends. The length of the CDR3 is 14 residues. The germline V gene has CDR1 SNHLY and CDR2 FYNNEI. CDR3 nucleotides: TGTGCCAGCAGTGATCGGCCGGGAAACTATGGCTACACCTTC. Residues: CASSDRPGNYGYTF.

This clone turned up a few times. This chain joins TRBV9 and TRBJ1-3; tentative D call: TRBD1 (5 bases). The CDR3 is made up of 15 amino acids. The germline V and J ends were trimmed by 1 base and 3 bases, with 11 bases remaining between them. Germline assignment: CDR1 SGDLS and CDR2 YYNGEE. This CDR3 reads CASSVSGLLGNTIYF. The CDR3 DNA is TGTGCCAGCAGCGTATCAGGGCTTCTTGGAAACACCATATATTTT.

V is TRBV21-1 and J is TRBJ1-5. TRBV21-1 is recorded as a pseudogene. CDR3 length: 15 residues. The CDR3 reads CASPGGERSNQPQHF. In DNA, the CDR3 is TGTGCCAGCCCCGGAGGGGAGAGAAGCAATCAGCCCCAGCATTTT.

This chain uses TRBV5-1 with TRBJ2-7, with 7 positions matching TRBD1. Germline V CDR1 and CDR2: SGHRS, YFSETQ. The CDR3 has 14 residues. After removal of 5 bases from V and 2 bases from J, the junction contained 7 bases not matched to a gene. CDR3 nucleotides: TGCGCCAGCAGTTTGACAGGGCGCACCTACGAGCAGTACTTC. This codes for CASSLTGRTYEQYF. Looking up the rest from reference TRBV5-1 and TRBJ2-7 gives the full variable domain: KAGVTQTPRYLIKTRGQQVTLSCSPISGHRSVSWYQQTPGQGLQFLFEYFSETQRNKGNFPGRFSGRQFSNSRSEMNVSTLELGDSALYLCASSLTGRTYEQYFGPGTRLTVT.

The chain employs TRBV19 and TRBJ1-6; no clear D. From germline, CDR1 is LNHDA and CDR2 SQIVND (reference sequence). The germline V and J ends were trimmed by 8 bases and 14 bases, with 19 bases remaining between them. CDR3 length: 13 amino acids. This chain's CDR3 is CASGARESKSLHF. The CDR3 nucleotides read TGTGCCAGTGGCGCCCGGGAAAGCAAGTCCCTCCACTTT.

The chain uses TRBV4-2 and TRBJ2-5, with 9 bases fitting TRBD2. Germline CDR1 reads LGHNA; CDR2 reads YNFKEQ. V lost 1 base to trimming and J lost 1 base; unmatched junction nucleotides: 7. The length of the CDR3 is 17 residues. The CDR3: CASSQGPSGNGQETQYF. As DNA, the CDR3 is TGTGCCAGCAGCCAAGGCCCTAGCGGGAATGGCCAAGAGACCCAGTACTTC.

CDR3 sequence reads: CASSQEGLAWHEQFF. Here the CDR3 DNA reads TGCGCCAGCAGCCAAGAAGGCCTAGCTTGGCATGAGCAGTTCTTC. This rearrangement joins TRBV4-3 to TRBJ2-1, with a tentative D call TRBD2 (5 bases). CDR1 and CDR2 from the germline V gene are LGHNA and YSLEER. The CDR3 is made up of 15 amino acids. V gave up 0 bases and J gave up 8 bases, with 14 bases separating them.

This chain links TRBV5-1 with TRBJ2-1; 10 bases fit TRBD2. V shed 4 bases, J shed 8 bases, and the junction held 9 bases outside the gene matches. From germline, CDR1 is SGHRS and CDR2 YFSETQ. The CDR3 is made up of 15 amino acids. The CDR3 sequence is CASSLSSGGIDEQFF. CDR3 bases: TGCGCCAGCAGCCTCTCTAGCGGGGGAATTGATGAGCAGTTCTTC.

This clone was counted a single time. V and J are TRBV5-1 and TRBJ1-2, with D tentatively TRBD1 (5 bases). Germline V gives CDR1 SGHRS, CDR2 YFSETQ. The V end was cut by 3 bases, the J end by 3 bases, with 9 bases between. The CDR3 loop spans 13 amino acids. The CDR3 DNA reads TGCGCCAGCAGCTCAGGGTTCGACTATGGCTACACCTTC. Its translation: CASSSGFDYGYTF.

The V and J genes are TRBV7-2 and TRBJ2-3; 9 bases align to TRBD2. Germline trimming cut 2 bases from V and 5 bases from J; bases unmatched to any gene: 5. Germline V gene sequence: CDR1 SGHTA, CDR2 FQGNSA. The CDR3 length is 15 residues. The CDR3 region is CASSLFAGGGDTQYF. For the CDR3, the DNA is TGTGCCAGCAGCTTATTCGCGGGGGGGGGAGATACGCAGTATTTT.

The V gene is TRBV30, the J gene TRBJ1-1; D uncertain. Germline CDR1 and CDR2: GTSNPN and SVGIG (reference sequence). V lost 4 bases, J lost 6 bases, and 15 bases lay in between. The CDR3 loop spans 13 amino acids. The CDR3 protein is CAWNSDLEAEAFF. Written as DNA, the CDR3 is TGTGCCTGGAATTCCGACCTAGAGGCTGAAGCTTTCTTT.

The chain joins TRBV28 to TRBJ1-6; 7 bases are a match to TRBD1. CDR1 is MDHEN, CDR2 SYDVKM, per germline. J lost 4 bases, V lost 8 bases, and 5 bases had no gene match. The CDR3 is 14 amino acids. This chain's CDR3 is CASRPGQYNSPLHF. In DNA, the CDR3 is TGTGCCAGCCGGCCGGGACAGTATAATTCACCCCTCCACTTT.

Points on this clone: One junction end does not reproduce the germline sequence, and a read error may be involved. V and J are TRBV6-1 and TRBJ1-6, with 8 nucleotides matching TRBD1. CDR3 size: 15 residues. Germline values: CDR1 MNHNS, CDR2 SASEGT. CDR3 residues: CASREGQGHNSPLHF. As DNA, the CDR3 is TGTGCCAGCAGGGAAGGACAGGGACACAATTCACCCCTCCACTTT.

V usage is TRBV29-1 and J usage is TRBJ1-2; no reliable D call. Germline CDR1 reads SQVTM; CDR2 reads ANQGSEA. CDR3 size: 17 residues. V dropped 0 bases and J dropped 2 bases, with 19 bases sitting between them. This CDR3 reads CSVEDRMGLPGNYGYTF. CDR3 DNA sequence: TGCAGCGTTGAAGATCGGATGGGCCTCCCGGGAAACTATGGCTACACCTTC. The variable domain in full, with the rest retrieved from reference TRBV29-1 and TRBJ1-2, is SAVISQKPSRDICQRGTSLTIQCQVDSQVTMMFWYRQQPGQSLTLIATANQGSEATYESGFVIDKFPISRPNLTFSTLTVSNMSPEDSSIYLCSVEDRMGLPGNYGYTFGSGTRLTVV.

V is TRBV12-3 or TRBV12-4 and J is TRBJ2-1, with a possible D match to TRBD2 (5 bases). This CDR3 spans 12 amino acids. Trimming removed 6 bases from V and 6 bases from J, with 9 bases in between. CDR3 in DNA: TGTGCCAGCAGCCCCAGCGGCAATGAGCAGTTCTTC. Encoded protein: CASSPSGNEQFF.

CDR3 sequence (DNA): TGTGCCAGCAGCTTGCTAGGCCCATCCTACGAGCAGTACTTC. Translation gives CASSLLGPSYEQYF. The J gene is TRBJ2-7, the V gene TRBV5-6, with D unresolved. This CDR3 has 14 amino acids. The V end was cut by 1 base, the J end by 1 base, with 9 bases between. In germline, CDR1 is SGHDT, CDR2 YYEEEE.

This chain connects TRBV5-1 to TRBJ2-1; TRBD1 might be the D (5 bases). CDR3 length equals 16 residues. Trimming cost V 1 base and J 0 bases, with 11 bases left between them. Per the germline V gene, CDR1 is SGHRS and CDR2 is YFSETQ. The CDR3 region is CASSLYRPSSYNEQFF. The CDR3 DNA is TGCGCCAGCAGCTTGTACAGGCCAAGCTCCTACAATGAGCAGTTCTTC.

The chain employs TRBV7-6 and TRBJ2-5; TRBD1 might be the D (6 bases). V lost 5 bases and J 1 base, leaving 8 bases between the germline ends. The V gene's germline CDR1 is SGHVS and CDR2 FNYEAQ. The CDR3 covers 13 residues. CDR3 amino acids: CASSHRVQETQYF. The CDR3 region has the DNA TGTGCCAGCAGCCACAGGGTCCAAGAGACCCAGTACTTC.

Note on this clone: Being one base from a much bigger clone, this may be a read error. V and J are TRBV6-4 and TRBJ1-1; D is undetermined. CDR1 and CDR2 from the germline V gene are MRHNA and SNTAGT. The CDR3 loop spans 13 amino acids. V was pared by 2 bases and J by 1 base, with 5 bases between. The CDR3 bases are TGTGCCAGCAGTGACACAGAGAACACTGAAGCTTTCTTT. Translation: CASSDTENTEAFF.

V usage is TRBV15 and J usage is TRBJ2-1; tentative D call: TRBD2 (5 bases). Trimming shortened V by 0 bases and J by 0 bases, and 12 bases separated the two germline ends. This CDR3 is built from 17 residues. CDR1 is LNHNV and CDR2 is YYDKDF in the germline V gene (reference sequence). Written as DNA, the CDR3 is TGTGCCACCAGCAGAGAAGGGAGTCTCAGCTCCTACAATGAGCAGTTCTTC. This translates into CATSREGSLSSYNEQFF.

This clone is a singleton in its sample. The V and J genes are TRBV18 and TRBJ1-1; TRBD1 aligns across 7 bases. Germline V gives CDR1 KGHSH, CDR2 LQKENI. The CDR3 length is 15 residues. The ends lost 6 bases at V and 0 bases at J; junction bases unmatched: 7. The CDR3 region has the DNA TGTGCCAGCTCCGCAACGGGGACAGTGAACACTGAAGCTTTCTTT. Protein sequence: CASSATGTVNTEAFF.

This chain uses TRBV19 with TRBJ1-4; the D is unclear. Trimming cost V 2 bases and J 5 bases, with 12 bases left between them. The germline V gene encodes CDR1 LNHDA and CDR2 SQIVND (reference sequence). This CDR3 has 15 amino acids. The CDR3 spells CASSIMRSENEKLFF. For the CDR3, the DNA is TGTGCCAGTAGTATAATGAGGAGTGAGAATGAAAAACTGTTTTTT. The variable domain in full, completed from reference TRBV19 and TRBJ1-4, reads DGGITQSPKYLFRKEGQNVTLSCEQNLNHDAMYWYRQDPGQGLRLIYYSQIVNDFQKGDIAEGYSVSREKKESFPLTVTSAQKNPTAFYLCASSIMRSENEKLFFGSGTQLSVL.

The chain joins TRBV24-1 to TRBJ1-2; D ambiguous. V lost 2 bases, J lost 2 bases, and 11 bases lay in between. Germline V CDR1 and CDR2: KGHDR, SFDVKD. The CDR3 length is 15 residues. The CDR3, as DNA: TGTGCCACCAGTGATTCGTTCAGTCCAAACTATGGCTACACCTTC. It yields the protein CATSDSFSPNYGYTF.